Presented here are 2 T cell receptor beta chains from one specimen sequenced in a study of identical twins. TCRdb re-called the 5' RACE reads with MiXCR, one entry per CDR3 protein. The data hold approximately 240,000 distinct CDR3 sequences, with about 14% observed a single time. Material for sequencing was memory (CD45RO+) T cells sorted from blood. The receptors come from a woman aged 18-30 years in good health.

This clonotype was observed many times. The V call is TRBV30, the J call TRBJ2-5, with 11 bases aligning to TRBD2. This CDR3 region has 14 residues. The V and J ends lost 3 bases and 4 bases, in that order; junction bases with no gene match: 4. The germline CDR1 and CDR2 sequences are GTSNPN and SVGIG (reference sequence). This CDR3 reads CAWSVGLAGETQYF. In DNA, the CDR3 is TGTGCCTGGAGCGTAGGACTAGCGGGAGAGACCCAGTACTTC.

The chain couples TRBV5-5 to TRBJ2-1; D is undetermined. The CDR3 is 16 residues long. Trimming removed 3 bases at V and 6 bases at J, with 19 bases between. The V gene's germline CDR1 is SGHKS and CDR2 YYEKEE (reference sequence). The chain's CDR3 is CASSSRGGSPSNEQFF. DNA of the CDR3: TGTGCCAGCAGCTCACGCGGTGGATCCCCCTCCAATGAGCAGTTCTTC.